This TCR beta chain appears in the sequencing data of a study of blood T cell repertoires in COVID-19. As for the study in general: Some COVID-19 samples were acute and others convalescent; all came from the United States, Italy and Spain. T cells, B-cell-depleted T cells, or PBMCs supplied cDNA or gDNA.

Authors' data handling: Reference gene primer amplification yielded estimated nucleated cell counts. Sequencing used immunoSEQ multiplex PCR; TCRdb keeps in-frame clones, though not all of them. The D gene and trimming were derived from the DNA, and the V and J assignments and clone size from that table. The table lists more than 120,000 clones, more than 75% of them singletons. V lost 4 bases and J lost 1; bases outside the gene matches: 8. Germline-derived CDR1 and CDR2 are MNHEY and SMNVEV (reference sequence). This CDR3 region has 18 residues. The chain joins TRBV27 to TRBJ2-3, with TRBD2 matching over 13 bases. Sequenced sample: peripheral blood. This receptor was obtained from a woman in her fifties or sixties with active or convalescent COVID-19. CDR3 amino acids: CASSSRTSGGHGTDTQYF. Here the CDR3 DNA reads TGTGCCAGCAGTTCACGGACTAGCGGGGGTCACGGCACAGATACGCAGTATTTT.